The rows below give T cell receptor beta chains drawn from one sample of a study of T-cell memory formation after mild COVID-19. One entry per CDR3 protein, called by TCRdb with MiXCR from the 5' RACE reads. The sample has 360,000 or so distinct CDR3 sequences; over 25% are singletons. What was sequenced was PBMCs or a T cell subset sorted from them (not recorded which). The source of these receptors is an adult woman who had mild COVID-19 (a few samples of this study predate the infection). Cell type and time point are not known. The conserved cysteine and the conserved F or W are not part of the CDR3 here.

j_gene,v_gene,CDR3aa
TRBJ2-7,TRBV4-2,ASSHPTGGGSVNEQY
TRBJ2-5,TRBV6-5,ASSRGQGAMGETQY
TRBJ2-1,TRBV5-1,ASSWPDQRGHEQF
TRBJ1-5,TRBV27,ASIPGTGGYSNQPQH
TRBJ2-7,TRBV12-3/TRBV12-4,ASSLGGVYEQY
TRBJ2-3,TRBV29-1,SVRHGQGSTDTQY
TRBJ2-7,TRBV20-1,SARDPHHSYEQY
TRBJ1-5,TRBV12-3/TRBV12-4,ASSLNAQPQH
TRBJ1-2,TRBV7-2,ASSPRGETYGYT
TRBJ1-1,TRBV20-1,SARQGGTEAF
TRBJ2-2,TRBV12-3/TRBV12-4,ASSFEALGELF
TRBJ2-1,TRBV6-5,ASSYGTGFNEQF
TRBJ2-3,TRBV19,ASSIESSTGSSTDTQY
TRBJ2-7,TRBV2,ALLGDRVNEQY
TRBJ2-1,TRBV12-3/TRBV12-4,ASSLDRAGGGIQYEQF
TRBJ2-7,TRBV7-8,ASTGYYEQY
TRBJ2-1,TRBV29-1,SVDGFEKGKWYNEQF
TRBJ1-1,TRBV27,ASSPSRVNTEAF
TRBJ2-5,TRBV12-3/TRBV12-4,ASSLWQGETQY
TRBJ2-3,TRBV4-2,ASSPSGMTQY
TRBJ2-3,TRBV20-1,SARSRGGSGSGDTQY
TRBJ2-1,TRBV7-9,ASSLAGVAYNEQF
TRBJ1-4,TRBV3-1,ASSQNGVGNEKLF
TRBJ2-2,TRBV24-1,ATSDSRLAGTGELF
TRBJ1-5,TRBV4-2,ASSQERVQPQH
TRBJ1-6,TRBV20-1,SARGQDGYNSPLH
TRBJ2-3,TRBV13,ASTLGLGLVTDTQY
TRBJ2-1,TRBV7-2,ASSLEHPWTSGGGFLDEQF
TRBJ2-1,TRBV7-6,ASSQTVSSYNEQF
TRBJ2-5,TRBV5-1,ASSFRTDQETQY
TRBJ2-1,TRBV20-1,SARGGGKLLSSYNEQF